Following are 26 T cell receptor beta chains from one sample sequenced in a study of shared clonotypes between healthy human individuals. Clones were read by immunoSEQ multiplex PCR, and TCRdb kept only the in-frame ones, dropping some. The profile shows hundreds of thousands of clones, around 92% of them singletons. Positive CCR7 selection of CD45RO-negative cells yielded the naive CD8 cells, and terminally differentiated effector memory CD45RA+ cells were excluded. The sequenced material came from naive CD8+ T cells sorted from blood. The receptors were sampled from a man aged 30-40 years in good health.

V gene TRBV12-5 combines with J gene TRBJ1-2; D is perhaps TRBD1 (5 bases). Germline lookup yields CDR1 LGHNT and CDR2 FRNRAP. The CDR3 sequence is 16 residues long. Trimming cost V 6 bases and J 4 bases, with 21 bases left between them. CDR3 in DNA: TGTGCTAGTGGCCACCCCACCGACAGAGTAGGCTATGGCTACACCTTC. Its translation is CASGHPTDRVGYGYTF.

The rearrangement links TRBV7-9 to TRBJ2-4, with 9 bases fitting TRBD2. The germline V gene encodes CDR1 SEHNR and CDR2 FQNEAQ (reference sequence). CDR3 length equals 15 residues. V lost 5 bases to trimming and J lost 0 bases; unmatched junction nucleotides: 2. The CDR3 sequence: CASSPSGVAKNIQYF. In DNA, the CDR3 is TGTGCCAGCAGCCCTAGCGGGGTAGCCAAAAACATTCAGTACTTC.

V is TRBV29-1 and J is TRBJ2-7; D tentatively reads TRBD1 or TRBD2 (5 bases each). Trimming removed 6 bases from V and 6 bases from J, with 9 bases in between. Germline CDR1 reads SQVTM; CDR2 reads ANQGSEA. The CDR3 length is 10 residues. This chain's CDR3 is CSVGDPEQYF. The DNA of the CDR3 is TGCAGCGTAGGGGACCCCGAGCAGTACTTC.

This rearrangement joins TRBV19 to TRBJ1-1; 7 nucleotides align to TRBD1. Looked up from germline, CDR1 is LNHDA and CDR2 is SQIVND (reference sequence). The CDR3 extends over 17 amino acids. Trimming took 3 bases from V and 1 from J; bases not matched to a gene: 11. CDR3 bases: TGTGCCAGTAGTATCACGGCATCGACAGGGAGGAACACTGAAGCTTTCTTT. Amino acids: CASSITASTGRNTEAFF.

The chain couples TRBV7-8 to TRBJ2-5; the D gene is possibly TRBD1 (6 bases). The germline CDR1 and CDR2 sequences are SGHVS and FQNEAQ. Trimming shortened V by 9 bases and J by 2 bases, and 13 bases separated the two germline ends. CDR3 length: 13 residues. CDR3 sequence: CASSTGTQETQYF. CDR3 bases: TGTGCCAGTTCGACCGGGACACAAGAGACCCAGTACTTC.

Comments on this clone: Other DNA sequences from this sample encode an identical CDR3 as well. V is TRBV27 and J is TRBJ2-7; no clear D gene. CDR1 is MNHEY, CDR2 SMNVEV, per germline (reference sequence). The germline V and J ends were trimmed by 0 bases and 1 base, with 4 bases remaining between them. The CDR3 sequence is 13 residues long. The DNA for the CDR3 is TGTGCCAGCAGTTTATCCCCATCCTACGAGCAGTACTTC. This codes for CASSLSPSYEQYF.

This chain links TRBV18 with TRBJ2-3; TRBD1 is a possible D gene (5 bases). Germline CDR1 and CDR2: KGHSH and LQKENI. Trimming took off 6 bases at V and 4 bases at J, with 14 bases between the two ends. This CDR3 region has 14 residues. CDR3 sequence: CASSPGRAPDTQYF. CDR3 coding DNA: TGTGCCAGCTCCCCGGGCAGGGCGCCAGATACGCAGTATTTT. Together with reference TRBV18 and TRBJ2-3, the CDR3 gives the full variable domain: NAGVMQNPRHLVRRRGQEARLRCSPMKGHSHVYWYRQLPEEGLKFMVYLQKENIIDESGMPKERFSAEFPKEGPSILRIQQVVRGDSAAYFCASSPGRAPDTQYFGPGTRLTVL.

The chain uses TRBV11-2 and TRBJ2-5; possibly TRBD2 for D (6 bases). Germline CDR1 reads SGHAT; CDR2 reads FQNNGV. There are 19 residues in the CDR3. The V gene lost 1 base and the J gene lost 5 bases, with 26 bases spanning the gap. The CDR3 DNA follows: TGTGCCAGCAGCTTAGTCCCCTGGTCGCAAGGGGCCCGGGGGGAGACCCAGTACTTC. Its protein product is CASSLVPWSQGARGETQYF. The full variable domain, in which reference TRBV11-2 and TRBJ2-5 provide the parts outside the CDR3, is EAGVAQSPRYKIIEKRQSVAFWCNPISGHATLYWYQQILGQGPKLLIQFQNNGVVDDSQLPKDRFSAERLKGVDSTLKIQPAKLEDSAVYLCASSLVPWSQGARGETQYFGPGTRLLVL.

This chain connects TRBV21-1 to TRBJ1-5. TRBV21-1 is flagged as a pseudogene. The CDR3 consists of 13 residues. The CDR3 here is CASSSQPNQPQHF. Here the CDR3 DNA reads TGTGCCAGCAGCAGCCAGCCGAATCAGCCCCAGCATTTT.

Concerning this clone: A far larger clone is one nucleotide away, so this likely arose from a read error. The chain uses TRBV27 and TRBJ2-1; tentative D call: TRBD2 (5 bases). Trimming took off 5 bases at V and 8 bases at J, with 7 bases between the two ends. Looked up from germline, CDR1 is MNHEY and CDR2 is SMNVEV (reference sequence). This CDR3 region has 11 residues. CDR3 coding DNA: TGTGCCAGCAGTCACGGGGATGAGCAGTTCTTC. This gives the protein CASSHGDEQFF.

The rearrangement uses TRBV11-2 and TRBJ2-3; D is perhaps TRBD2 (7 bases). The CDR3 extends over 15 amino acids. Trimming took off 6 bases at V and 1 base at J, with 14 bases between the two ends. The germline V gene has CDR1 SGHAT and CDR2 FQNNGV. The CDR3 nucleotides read TGTGCCAGCAGAGATGGAGGGGGGGGCACAGATACGCAGTATTTT. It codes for CASRDGGGGTDTQYF.

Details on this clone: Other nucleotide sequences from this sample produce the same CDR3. The CDR3 DNA follows: TGTGCCAGCAGCTTAGGGGCGGGGGGCCCCTACAATGAGCAGTTCTTC. Its translation is CASSLGAGGPYNEQFF. The chain uses TRBV11-2 and TRBJ2-1; 8 bases map to TRBD2. Germline values: CDR1 SGHAT, CDR2 FQNNGV. This CDR3 has 16 amino acids. V was pared by 1 base and J by 2 bases, with 4 bases of the junction left unmatched. Full variable domain (outside the CDR3, taken from reference TRBV11-2 and TRBJ2-1): EAGVAQSPRYKIIEKRQSVAFWCNPISGHATLYWYQQILGQGPKLLIQFQNNGVVDDSQLPKDRFSAERLKGVDSTLKIQPAKLEDSAVYLCASSLGAGGPYNEQFFGPGTRLTVL.

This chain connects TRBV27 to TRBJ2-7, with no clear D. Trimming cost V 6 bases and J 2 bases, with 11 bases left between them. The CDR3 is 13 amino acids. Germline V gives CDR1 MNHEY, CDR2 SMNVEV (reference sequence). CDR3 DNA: TGTGCCAGCAGCCAGGTTGAGACCTACGAGCAGTACTTC. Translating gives CASSQVETYEQYF.

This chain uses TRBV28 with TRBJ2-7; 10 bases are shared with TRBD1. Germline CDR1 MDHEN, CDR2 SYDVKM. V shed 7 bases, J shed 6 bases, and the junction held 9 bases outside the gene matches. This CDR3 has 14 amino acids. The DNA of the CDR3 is TGTGCCAGCACAGTTACCGGGACAGGGGTCGAGCAGTACTTC. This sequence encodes CASTVTGTGVEQYF.

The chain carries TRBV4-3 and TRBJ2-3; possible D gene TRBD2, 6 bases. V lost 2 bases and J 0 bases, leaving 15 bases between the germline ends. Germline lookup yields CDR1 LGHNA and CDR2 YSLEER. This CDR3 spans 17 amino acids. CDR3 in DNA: TGCGCCAGCAGCCAAACCCCGGGGGAAACTAGCACAGATACGCAGTATTTT. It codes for CASSQTPGETSTDTQYF.

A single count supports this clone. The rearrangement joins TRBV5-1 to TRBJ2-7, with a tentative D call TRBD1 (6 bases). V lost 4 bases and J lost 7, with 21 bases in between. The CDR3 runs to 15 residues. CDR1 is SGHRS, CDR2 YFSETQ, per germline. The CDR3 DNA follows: TGCGCCAGCAGCCCATACAGGGCCGACGTTTGGGAGCAGTACTTC. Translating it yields CASSPYRADVWEQYF.

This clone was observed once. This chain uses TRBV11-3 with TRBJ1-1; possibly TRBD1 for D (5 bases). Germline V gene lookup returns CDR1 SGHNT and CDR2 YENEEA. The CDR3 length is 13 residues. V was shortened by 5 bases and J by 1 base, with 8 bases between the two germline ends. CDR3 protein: CASSRQSNTEAFF. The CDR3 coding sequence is TGTGCCAGCAGCAGACAGTCGAACACTGAAGCTTTCTTT.

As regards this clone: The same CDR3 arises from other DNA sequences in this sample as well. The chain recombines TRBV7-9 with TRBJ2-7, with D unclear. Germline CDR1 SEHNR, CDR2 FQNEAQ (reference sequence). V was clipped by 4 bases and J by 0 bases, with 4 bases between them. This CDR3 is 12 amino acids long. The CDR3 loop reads CASSSSSYEQYF. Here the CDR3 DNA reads TGTGCCAGCAGCTCTTCCTCCTACGAGCAGTACTTC.

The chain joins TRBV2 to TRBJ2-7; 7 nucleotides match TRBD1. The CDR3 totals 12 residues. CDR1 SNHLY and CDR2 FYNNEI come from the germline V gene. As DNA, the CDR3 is TGTGGGTCACAGGGGTCGACCTACGAGCAGTACTTC. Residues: CGSQGSTYEQYF.

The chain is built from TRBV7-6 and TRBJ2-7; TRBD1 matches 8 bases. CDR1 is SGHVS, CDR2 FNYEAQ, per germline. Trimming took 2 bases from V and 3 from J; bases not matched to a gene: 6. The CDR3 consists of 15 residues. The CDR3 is CASSLSSTGGYEQYF. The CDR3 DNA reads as TGTGCCAGCAGCTTAAGCTCTACAGGGGGCTACGAGCAGTACTTC. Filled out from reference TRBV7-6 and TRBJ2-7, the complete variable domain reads GAGVSQSPRYKVTKRGQDVALRCDPISGHVSLYWYRQALGQGPEFLTYFNYEAQQDKSGLPNDRFSAERPEGSISTLTIQRTEQRDSAMYRCASSLSSTGGYEQYFGPGTRLTVT.

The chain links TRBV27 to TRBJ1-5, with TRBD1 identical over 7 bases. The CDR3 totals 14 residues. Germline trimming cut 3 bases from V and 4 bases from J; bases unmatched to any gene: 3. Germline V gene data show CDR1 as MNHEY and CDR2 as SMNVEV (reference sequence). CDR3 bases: TGTGCCAGCAGTTTGGGGACAGAGAATCAGCCCCAGCATTTT. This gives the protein CASSLGTENQPQHF.

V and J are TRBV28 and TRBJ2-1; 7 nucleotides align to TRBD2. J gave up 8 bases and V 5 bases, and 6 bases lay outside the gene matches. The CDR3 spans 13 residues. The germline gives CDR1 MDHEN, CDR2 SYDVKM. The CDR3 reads CASSRTSGHEQFF. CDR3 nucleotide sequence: TGTGCCAGCAGTCGGACTAGTGGCCATGAGCAGTTCTTC.

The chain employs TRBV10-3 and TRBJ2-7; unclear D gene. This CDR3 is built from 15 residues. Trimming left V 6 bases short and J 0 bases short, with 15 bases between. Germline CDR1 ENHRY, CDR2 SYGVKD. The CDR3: CAISFLEAVSYEQYF. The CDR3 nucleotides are TGTGCCATCAGCTTTCTCGAGGCAGTCTCCTACGAGCAGTACTTC.

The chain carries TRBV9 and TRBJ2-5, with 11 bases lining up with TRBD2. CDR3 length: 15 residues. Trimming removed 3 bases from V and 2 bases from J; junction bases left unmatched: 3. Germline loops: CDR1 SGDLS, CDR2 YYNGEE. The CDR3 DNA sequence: TGTGCCAGCAGCGAGGGACTAGCGGAACAAGAGACCCAGTACTTC. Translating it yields CASSEGLAEQETQYF.

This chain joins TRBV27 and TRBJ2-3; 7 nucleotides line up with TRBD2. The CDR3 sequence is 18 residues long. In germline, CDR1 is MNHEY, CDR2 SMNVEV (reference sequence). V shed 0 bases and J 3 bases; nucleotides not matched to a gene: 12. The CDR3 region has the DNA TGTGCCAGCAGTTTATCGGTCCTTCTGGCGGGAGTGACAGATACGCAGTATTTT. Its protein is CASSLSVLLAGVTDTQYF.

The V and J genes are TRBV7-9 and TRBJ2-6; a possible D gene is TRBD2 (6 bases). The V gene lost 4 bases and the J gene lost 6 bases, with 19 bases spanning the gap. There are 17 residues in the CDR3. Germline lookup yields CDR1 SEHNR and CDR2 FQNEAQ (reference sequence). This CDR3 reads CASSWMGRGFEANVLTF. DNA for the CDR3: TGTGCCAGCAGCTGGATGGGACGGGGGTTTGAGGCCAACGTCCTGACTTTC.